Listed below are T cell receptor beta chains from one sample, sequenced in a study of blood T cell repertoires in COVID-19. The table came from immunoSEQ multiplex PCR; TCRdb's copy has only in-frame clones and leaves some out. The data hold a few hundred thousand clones, with 70% to 90% observed a single time. The specimen was peripheral blood. The source is a woman aged 25 to 39 who had recovered from COVID-19. Each CDR3 is given with its conserved first and last residue.

TRBV29-1	CSGIAGGASEQYF
TRBV24-1	CATSDLFRGQETQYF
TRBV6-2/TRBV6-3	CASSTGFDYGYTF
TRBV27	CASSLNQGDGYTF
TRBV18	CASSQRYGSGNTIYF
TRBV4-3	CASRSGGAFGKLFF
TRBV5-1	CAGSLVSGERTQYF
TRBV6-5	CASRSDRTAPLHF
TRBV19	CASRNRASFTGELFF
TRBV18	CASSPGQGWYNEQFF
TRBV6-1	CASSDWGPNEKLFF
TRBV7-8	CASSSGQGVRDTQYF
TRBV28	CASSPYGQGAYQPQHF
TRBV5-1	CASSLATGTALGNTIYF
TRBV18	CASSPPGQPQHF
TRBV28	CASSLWRGSTSGNTIYF
TRBV7-2	CASSFFPKAFF
TRBV7-3	CASSDPDRVGYTF
TRBV19	CASSMGNPGALAKNIQYF
TRBV7-9	CASSLAPGTAYEQYF
TRBV7-2	CASSLGQGANYGYTF
TRBV13	CASRGTGDPNYGYTF
TRBV12-1	CASLHSGSGGTDTQYF
TRBV14	CASSQDSYYEQYF
TRBV7-8	CASSLKIAGGSTDTQYF
TRBV27	CASQRDTRTQYF
TRBV6-2/TRBV6-3	CASSYSTSGNQPQHF
TRBV11-2	CASSPLKSSGNTIYF
TRBV4-3	CASSQVRGGTGELFF
TRBV6-6	CASSLGQGASYEQYF
TRBV5-6	CASSLYTGDTQYF
TRBV19	CASSRGTLAYEQYF
TRBV15	CATSRASYSGNTIYF
TRBV7-7	CASSLHQGSELFF
TRBV28	CASSRDRQETQYF
TRBV28	CASSPDTAPNEKLFF
TRBV2	CASNPQGRQPQHF
TRBV11-2	CASSLSGVEKLFF
TRBV5-6	CASSSGILQGRETQYF
TRBV25-1	CATMGGGYEQYF
TRBV3-1/TRBV3-2	CASSQGGTNEKLFF
TRBV7-9	CASSFLYNEQFF
TRBV2	CASARDSGANVLTF
TRBV3-1/TRBV3-2	CASRGTGKDGELFF
TRBV7-3	CASSSPVSTGELFF
TRBV6-2/TRBV6-3	CASSTRDIYNEQFF
TRBV5-1	CASSLGGTDSGNTIYF
TRBV4-2	CASSQERTGNSPLHF
TRBV30	CAWSSGQGNTGELFF